A selection of T cell receptor beta chains follows, all from one sample in a study of technical replicates of blood from a few donors. Clones were read by immunoSEQ multiplex PCR, and TCRdb kept only the in-frame ones, dropping some. The repertoire holds nearly 80,000 clones, with over 90% as singletons. The sequenced sample consisted of T cells isolated from PBMCs. The receptors were sampled from a human donor in good health. The CDR3 runs from the conserved cysteine through the conserved F or W. A D gene is named only where the DNA matches it firmly. Clone size is stated in some rows and not others, as once, few, many or a class when expanded.

>TRBV28|few|TRBD2|TRBJ2-1
TGTGCCAGCAGTTTATCGAGAGGGAGGGGCACCTACAATGAGCAGTTCTTC
CASSLSRGRGTYNEQFF
>TRBV5-1|NA|TRBD2|TRBJ2-1
TGCGCCAGCAGCTTGCATACTAGCGGGAGGGGATACAATGAGCAGTTCTTC
CASSLHTSGRGYNEQFF
>TRBV19|NA|NA|TRBJ1-1
TGTGCCAGTAGTATAACATTGAACACTGAAGCTTTCTTT
CASSITLNTEAFF
>TRBV30|NA|TRBD2|TRBJ2-1
TGTGCCTGTACCGGGACTAGCGTAGCCCTCGAGCAGTTCTTC
CACTGTSVALEQFF
>TRBV5-5|NA|NA|TRBJ2-5
TGTGCCAGCACCACACAGGGATCAGAGACCCAGTACTTC
CASTTQGSETQYF
>TRBV19|NA|TRBD1|TRBJ2-7
TGTGCCAGTAGTCTTTGGACAGGGCGGATCGACGAGCAGTACTTC
CASSLWTGRIDEQYF
>TRBV19|NA|TRBD1|TRBJ2-5
TGTGCCAGTAGCGGGACAGGGAGGGAGACCCAGTACTTC
CASSGTGRETQYF
>TRBV6-5|NA|NA|TRBJ2-7
TGTGCCAGCAGTTACAGAGTCCGGGATCGGTCCTACGAGCAGTACTTC
CASSYRVRDRSYEQYF
>TRBV5-1|NA|TRBD2|TRBJ2-1
TGCGCCAGCCAAAGCGGGGGCCGGGAGTATGAGCAGTTCTTC
CASQSGGREYEQFF
>TRBV6-5|NA|TRBD1|TRBJ2-5
TGTGCCAGCAACCGACAGGGGGCGCGAGAGACCCAGTACTTC
CASNRQGARETQYF
>TRBV11-3|NA|NA|TRBJ2-7
TGTGCCAGCAGCTTTGTGTCGCTAGCCTACGAGCAGTACTTC
CASSFVSLAYEQYF
>TRBV15|NA|NA|TRBJ2-2
TGTGCCACCAGCAGAGATCTAACCACCGGGGAGCTGTTTTTT
CATSRDLTTGELFF
>TRBV7-9|NA|NA|TRBJ1-2
TGTGCCAGCAGCTTAGCTTCGGGAGCGTCGTACCAGAGTGGCTACACCTTC
CASSLASGASYQSGYTF
>TRBV28|NA|NA|TRBJ2-1
TGTGCCAGCACTCGGGGTCCGGTAGATGAGCAGTTCTTC
CASTRGPVDEQFF
>TRBV27|NA|TRBD1|TRBJ2-7
TGTGCCAGCAGTTTCCGGGACAGGGGATACGAGCAGTACTTC
CASSFRDRGYEQYF
>TRBV28|NA|TRBD1|TRBJ1-3
TGTGCCAGCAGTCCCCCCCCAGGGGGGTCCTCTGGAAACACCATATATTTT
CASSPPPGGSSGNTIYF
>TRBV6-5|once|TRBD1|TRBJ2-1
TGTGCCAGCAGTCCAACAGGGGATGAGCAGTTCTTC
CASSPTGDEQFF
>TRBV7-9|NA|TRBD2|TRBJ2-3
TGTGCCAGCAGCTTAGGAAGGTTGGGGGAGGGCCGTCAAGATACGCAGTATTTT
CASSLGRLGEGRQDTQYF
>TRBV5-4|few|NA|TRBJ2-1
TGTGCCAGCAGCTTGGACTATTTAGAGCAGTTCTTC
CASSLDYLEQFF
>TRBV19|NA|NA|TRBJ2-7
TGTGCCAGTAGTATAGGGAGCTCCTACGAGCAGTACTTC
CASSIGSSYEQYF
>TRBV4-1|NA|TRBD2|TRBJ2-7
TGCGCCAGCAGCCTCCGACTAGCGGACTCCTACGAGCAGTACTTC
CASSLRLADSYEQYF